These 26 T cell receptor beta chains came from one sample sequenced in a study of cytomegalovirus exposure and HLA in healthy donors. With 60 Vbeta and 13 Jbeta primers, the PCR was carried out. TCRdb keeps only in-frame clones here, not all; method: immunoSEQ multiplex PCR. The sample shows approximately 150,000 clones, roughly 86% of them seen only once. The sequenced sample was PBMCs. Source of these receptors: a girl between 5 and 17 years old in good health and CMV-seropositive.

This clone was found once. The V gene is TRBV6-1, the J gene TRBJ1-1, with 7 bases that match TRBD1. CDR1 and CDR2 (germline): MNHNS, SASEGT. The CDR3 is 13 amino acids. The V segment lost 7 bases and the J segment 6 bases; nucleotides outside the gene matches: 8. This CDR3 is CASIPTGRSEAFF. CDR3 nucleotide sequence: TGTGCCAGCATACCGACAGGGAGGTCTGAAGCTTTCTTT.

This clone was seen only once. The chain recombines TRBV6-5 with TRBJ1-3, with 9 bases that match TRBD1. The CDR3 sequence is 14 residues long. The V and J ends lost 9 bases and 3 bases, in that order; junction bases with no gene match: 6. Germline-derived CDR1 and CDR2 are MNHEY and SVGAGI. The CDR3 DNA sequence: TGTGCCAGTAAACAGGGGGCAATTGGAAACACCATATATTTT. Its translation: CASKQGAIGNTIYF.

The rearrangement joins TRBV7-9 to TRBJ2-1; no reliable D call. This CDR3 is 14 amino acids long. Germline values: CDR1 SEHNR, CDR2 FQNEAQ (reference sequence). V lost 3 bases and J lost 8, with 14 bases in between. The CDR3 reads CASSFASPYDEQFF. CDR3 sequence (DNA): TGTGCCAGCAGCTTCGCCAGTCCGTACGATGAGCAGTTCTTC. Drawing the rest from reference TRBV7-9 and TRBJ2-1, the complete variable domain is DTGVSQNPRHKITKRGQNVTFRCDPISEHNRLYWYRQTLGQGPEFLTYFQNEAQLEKSRLLSDRFSAERPKGSFSTLEIQRTEQGDSAMYLCASSFASPYDEQFFGPGTRLTVL.

CDR3 sequence (DNA): TGCGCCAGCAGTGAGGGGACAGGGGTTCCCTACGAGCAGTACTTC. It codes for CASSEGTGVPYEQYF. The V and J genes are TRBV10-1 and TRBJ2-7; TRBD1 agrees at 10 bases. The CDR3 loop spans 15 amino acids. The ends lost 2 bases at V and 2 bases at J; junction bases unmatched: 3. Per the germline V gene, CDR1 is WNHNN and CDR2 is SYGVQD (reference sequence).

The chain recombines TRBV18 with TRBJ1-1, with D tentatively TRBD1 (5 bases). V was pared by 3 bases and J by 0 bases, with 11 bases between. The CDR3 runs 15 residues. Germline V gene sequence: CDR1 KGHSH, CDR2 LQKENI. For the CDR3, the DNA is TGTGCCAGCTCACCCCGGCTGACAGTGAACACTGAAGCTTTCTTT. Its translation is CASSPRLTVNTEAFF.

The CDR3 protein is CASSLSSRDGYTF. In nucleotides, the CDR3 is TGTGCCAGCAGTTTATCGTCCAGGGATGGCTACACCTTC. The rearrangement uses TRBV27 and TRBJ1-2; D is possibly TRBD1 (5 bases). The CDR3 loop spans 13 amino acids. V dropped 0 bases and J dropped 6 bases, with 8 bases sitting between them. Germline CDR1 and CDR2: MNHEY and SMNVEV (reference sequence).

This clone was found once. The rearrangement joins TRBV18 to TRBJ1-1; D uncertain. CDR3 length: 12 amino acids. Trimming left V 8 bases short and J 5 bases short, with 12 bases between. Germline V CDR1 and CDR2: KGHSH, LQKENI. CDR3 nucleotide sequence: TGTGCCAGCCTGGAACCGGGAACTGAAGCTTTCTTT. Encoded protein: CASLEPGTEAFF. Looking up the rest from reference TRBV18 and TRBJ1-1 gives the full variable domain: NAGVMQNPRHLVRRRGQEARLRCSPMKGHSHVYWYRQLPEEGLKFMVYLQKENIIDESGMPKERFSAEFPKEGPSILRIQQVVRGDSAAYFCASLEPGTEAFFGQGTRLTVV.

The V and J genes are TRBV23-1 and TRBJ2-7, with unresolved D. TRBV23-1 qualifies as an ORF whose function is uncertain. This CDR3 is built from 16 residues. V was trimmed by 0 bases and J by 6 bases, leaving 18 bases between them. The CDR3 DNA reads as TGCGCCAGCAGTCAATCGGTGGCCCTGAGGATCTGCGAGCAGTACTTC. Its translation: CASSQSVALRICEQYF.

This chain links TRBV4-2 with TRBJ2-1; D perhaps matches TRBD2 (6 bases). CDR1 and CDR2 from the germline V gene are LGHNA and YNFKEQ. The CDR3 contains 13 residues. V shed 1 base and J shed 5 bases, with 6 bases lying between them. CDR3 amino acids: CASSQAGDNEQFF. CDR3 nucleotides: TGTGCCAGCAGCCAAGCGGGAGACAATGAGCAGTTCTTC.

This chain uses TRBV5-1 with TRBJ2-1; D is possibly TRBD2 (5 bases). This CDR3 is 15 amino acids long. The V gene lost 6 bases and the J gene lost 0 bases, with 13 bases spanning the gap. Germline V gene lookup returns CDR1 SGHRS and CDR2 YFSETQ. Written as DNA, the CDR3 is TGCGCCAGCACGTGGACGGGAAGCTCCTACAATGAGCAGTTCTTC. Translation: CASTWTGSSYNEQFF.

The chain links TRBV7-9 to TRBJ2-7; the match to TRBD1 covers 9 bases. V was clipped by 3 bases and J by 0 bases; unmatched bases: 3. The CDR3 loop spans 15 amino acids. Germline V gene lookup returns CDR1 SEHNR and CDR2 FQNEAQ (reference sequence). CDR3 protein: CASSFGTGSSYEQYF. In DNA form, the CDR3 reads TGTGCCAGCAGCTTTGGGACAGGGAGCTCCTACGAGCAGTACTTC.

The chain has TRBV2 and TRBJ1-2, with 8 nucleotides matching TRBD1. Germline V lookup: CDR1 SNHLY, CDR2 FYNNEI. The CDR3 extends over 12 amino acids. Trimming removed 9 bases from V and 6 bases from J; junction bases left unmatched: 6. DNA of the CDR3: TGTGCCAGTCAGGGGGCGGCGGATGGCTACACCTTC. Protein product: CASQGAADGYTF.

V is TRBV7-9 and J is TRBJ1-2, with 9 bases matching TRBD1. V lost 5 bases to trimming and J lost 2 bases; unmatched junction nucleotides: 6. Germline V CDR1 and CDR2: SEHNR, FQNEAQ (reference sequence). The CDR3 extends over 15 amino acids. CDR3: CASSPNRGRNYGYTF. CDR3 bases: TGTGCCAGCAGCCCTAACAGGGGGCGCAACTATGGCTACACCTTC.

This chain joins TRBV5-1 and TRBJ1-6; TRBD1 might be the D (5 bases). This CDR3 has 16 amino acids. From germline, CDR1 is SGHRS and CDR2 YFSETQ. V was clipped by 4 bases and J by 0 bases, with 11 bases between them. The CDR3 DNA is TGCGCCAGCAGCCAGGAGGGGCTCTCCTATAATTCACCCCTCCACTTT. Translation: CASSQEGLSYNSPLHF. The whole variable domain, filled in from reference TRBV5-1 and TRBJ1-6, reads KAGVTQTPRYLIKTRGQQVTLSCSPISGHRSVSWYQQTPGQGLQFLFEYFSETQRNKGNFPGRFSGRQFSNSRSEMNVSTLELGDSALYLCASSQEGLSYNSPLHFGNGTRLTVT.

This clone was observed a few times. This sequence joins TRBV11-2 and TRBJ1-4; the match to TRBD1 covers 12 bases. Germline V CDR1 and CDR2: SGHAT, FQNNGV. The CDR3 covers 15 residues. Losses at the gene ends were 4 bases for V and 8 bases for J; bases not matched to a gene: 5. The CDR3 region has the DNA TGTGCCAGCAGCTCCGCCGGGACAGGGGGCGAAAAACTGTTTTTT. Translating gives CASSSAGTGGEKLFF.

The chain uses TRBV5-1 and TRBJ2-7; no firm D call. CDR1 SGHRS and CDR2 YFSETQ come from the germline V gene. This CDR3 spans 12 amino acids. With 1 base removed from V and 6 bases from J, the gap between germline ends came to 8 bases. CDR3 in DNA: TGCGCCAGCAGCTTGAGTCGAGTCGAGCAGTACTTC. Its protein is CASSLSRVEQYF.

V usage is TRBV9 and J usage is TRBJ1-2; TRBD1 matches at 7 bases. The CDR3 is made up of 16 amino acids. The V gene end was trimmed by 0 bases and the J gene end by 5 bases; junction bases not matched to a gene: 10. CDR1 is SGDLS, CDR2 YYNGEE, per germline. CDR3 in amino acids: CASSVGTGPGGYGYTF. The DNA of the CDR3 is TGTGCCAGCAGCGTAGGGACAGGTCCCGGGGGATATGGCTACACCTTC.

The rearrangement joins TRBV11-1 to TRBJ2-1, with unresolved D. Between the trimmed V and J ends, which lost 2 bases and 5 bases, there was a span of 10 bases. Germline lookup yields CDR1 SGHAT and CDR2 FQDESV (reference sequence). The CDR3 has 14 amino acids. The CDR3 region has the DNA TGTGCCAGCAGCTTACGTCGGTTGGACAATGAGCAGTTCTTC. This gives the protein CASSLRRLDNEQFF.

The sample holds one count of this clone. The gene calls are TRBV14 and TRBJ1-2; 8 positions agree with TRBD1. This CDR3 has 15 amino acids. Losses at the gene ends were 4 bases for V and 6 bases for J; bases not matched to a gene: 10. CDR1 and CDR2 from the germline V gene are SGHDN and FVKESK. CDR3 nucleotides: TGTGCCAGCAGCCCCGACAGGGGATTTTCTAATGGCTACACCTTC. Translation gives CASSPDRGFSNGYTF.

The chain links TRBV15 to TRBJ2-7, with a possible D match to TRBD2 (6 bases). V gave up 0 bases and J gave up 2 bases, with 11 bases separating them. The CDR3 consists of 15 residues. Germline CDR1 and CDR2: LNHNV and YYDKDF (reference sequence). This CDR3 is CATSRDPGDPYEQYF. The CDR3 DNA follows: TGTGCCACCAGCAGAGATCCGGGGGACCCCTACGAGCAGTACTTC.

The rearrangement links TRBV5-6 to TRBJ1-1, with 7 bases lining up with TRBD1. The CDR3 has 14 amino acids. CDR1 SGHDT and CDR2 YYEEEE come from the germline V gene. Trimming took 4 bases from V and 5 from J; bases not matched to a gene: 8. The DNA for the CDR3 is TGTGCCAGCAGCAGACCAGGGGGGAGGACTGAAGCTTTCTTT. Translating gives CASSRPGGRTEAFF.

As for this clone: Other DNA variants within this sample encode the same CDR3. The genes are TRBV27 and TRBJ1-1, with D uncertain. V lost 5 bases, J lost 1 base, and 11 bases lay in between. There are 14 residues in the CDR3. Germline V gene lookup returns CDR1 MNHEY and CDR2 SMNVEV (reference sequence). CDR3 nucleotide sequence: TGTGCCAGCAGTCCTCTAGGCCAGAACACTGAAGCTTTCTTT. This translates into CASSPLGQNTEAFF.

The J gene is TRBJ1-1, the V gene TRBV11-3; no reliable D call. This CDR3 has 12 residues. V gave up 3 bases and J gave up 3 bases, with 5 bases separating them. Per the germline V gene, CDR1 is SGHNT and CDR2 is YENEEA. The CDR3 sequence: CASSLRDTEAFF. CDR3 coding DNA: TGTGCCAGCAGCTTGCGAGACACTGAAGCTTTCTTT.

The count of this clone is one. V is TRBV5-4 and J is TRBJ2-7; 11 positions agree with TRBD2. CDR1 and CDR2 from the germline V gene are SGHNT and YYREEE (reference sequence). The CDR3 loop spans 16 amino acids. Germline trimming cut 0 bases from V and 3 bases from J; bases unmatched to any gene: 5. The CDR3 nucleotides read TGTGCCAGCAGCTTGGGTATAGCGGGGGGGTTCTACGAGCAGTACTTC. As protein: CASSLGIAGGFYEQYF.

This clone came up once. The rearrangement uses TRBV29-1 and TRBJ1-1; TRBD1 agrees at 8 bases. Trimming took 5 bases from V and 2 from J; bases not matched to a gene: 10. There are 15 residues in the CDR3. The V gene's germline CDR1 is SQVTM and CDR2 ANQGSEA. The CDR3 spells CSVTGGILYNTEAFF. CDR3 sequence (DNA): TGCAGCGTTACAGGGGGGATTTTGTATAACACTGAAGCTTTCTTT.

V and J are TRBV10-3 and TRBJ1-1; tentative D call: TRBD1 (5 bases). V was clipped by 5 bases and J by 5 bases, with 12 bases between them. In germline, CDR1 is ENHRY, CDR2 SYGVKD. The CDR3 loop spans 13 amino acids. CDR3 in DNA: TGTGCCATCAGTAGAAGGGAGGGGACTGAAGCTTTCTTT. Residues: CAISRREGTEAFF.